These T cell receptor beta chains were read from a single sample in a study of T cell repertoires in cytomegalovirus infection. These receptors have no known antigen. TCRdb fed the reads into MiXCR, producing one record per CDR3 protein. The profile shows 550,000 to 850,000 distinct CDR3 sequences, about 33% of them singletons. The sample was cultured PBMCs, taken from culture after CMV antigen stimulation. These receptors were obtained from a human donor in good health (CMV status not recorded). Some clones in this sample may be carry-over from other donors' samples. Each CDR3 is given with its conserved first and last residue. A D gene is named only where the DNA matches it firmly. The listing skips clone size in some rows; elsewhere it reads once, few, many or a size class.

V	D	J	length	size	DNA	CDR3
TRBV11-2	.	TRBJ1-1	14	few	TGTGCCAGCAGCCAACCAGGGGTGCGGACTGAAGCTTTCTTT	CASSQPGVRTEAFF
TRBV7-2	TRBD2	TRBJ2-7	18	.	TGTGCCAGCAGCTCTGTGGGGCTAGCGGGAGAAAATCCCTACGAGCAGTACTTC	CASSSVGLAGENPYEQYF
TRBV20-1	.	TRBJ1-2	15	few	TGCAGTGCTAATATCCCCAGCAGGGGCGGCGATGGCTACACCTTC	CSANIPSRGGDGYTF
TRBV20-1	.	TRBJ1-5	14	.	TGCAGTGCCAGAACAGAGGATAGCAATCAGCCCCAGCATTTT	CSARTEDSNQPQHF
TRBV28	.	TRBJ1-5	15	few	TGTGCCAGCAGTTTCCAACAGGGACGCAATCAGCCCCAGCATTTT	CASSFQQGRNQPQHF
TRBV7-2	.	TRBJ2-1	13	many	TGTGCCAGCAGCGCAACGCAGTACAATGAGCAGTTCTTC	CASSATQYNEQFF
TRBV4-3	.	TRBJ1-4	15	.	TGCGCCAGCAGCCAAGATATCGGGACTAATGAAAAACTGTTTTTT	CASSQDIGTNEKLFF
TRBV6-2/TRBV6-3	TRBD1	TRBJ1-1	16	.	TGTGCCAGCAGTTACGGGGACAGGACTCAGAACACTGAAGCTTTCTTT	CASSYGDRTQNTEAFF
TRBV7-2	.	TRBJ2-5	15	many	TGTGCCAGCAGCGCGCCAGGGCAGCTCGAAGAGACCCAGTACTTC	CASSAPGQLEETQYF
TRBV7-2	.	TRBJ2-7	12	many	TGTGCCAGCAGCACCAACGCCTACGAGCAGTACTTC	CASSTNAYEQYF
TRBV29-1	.	TRBJ1-4	14	.	TGCAGCGTTGTCGGGGGCACGGCTAATGAAAAACTGTTTTTT	CSVVGGTANEKLFF
TRBV6-8	TRBD1	TRBJ2-5	13	.	TGTGCCAGCACCGGGACAGCCAAAGAGACCCAGTACTTC	CASTGTAKETQYF
TRBV19	TRBD1	TRBJ2-5	13	once	TGTGCCAGCCTCGGGACAGGGCAAGAGACCCAGTACTTC	CASLGTGQETQYF
TRBV4-1	.	TRBJ1-2	17	.	TGCGCCAGCAGCCCTGATCCCGGGACACCGACTAACTATGGCTACACCTTC	CASSPDPGTPTNYGYTF
TRBV2	TRBD2	TRBJ2-1	14	.	TGTGCCAGCAGCGCTAGCGGGAGGAGCACTGGGCAGTTCTTC	CASSASGRSTGQFF
TRBV12-3/TRBV12-4	.	TRBJ2-7	15	.	TGTGCCAGCAGTTTTTGGGCTAGGCCCTCCGGCGAGCAGTACTTC	CASSFWARPSGEQYF
TRBV9	TRBD2	TRBJ2-1	16	few	TGTGCCAGCAGCACCGGGACTAGCGGGTCCTACAATGAGCAGTTCTTC	CASSTGTSGSYNEQFF
TRBV24-1	.	TRBJ2-2	16	.	TGTGCCACCAGTGATTGGAACAGCCCGAACACCGGGGAGCTGTTTTTT	CATSDWNSPNTGELFF
TRBV5-8	.	TRBJ1-1	14	few	TGTGCCAGCAGCTTGGCCACGGGATTCGCTGAAGCTTTCTTT	CASSLATGFAEAFF
TRBV7-8	TRBD1	TRBJ2-1	16	few	TGTGCCAGCAGGCATACGACAGGGCGCTCCTACAATGAGCAGTTCTTC	CASRHTTGRSYNEQFF
TRBV12-3/TRBV12-4	.	TRBJ2-1	14	.	TGTGCCAGCCGCCGCGGTAGCTCCTACAATGAGCAGTTCTTC	CASRRGSSYNEQFF
TRBV12-3/TRBV12-4	TRBD2	TRBJ2-7	16	.	TGTGCCAGCAGTTCTACACTAGCGGGACTTGCCTACGAGCAGTACTTC	CASSSTLAGLAYEQYF
TRBV6-2/TRBV6-3	.	TRBJ2-1	11	few	TGTGCCACATACTATAACAATGAGCAGTTCTTC	CATYYNNEQFF
TRBV7-7	TRBD2	TRBJ2-1	15	many	TGTGCCAGCAGCCCCCTCGCCAGCGGGAGTTATGAGCAGTTCTTC	CASSPLASGSYEQFF
TRBV7-9	.	TRBJ2-7	14	.	TGTGCCAGCAGCCCTCGGGACAACCCCTACGAGCAGTACTTC	CASSPRDNPYEQYF
TRBV7-6	.	TRBJ2-3	15	.	TGTGCCAGCAGTTTAAGGGGGAGTTCCACAGATACGCAGTATTTT	CASSLRGSSTDTQYF
TRBV6-1	.	TRBJ2-6	17	.	TGTGCCAGCATGAGGCACGTTACCTCTTCTGGGGCCAACGTCCTGACTTTC	CASMRHVTSSGANVLTF
TRBV11-3	.	TRBJ2-5	13	.	TGTGCCAGCAGCAACACCCCAACAGGGACCCAGTACTTC	CASSNTPTGTQYF
TRBV18	.	TRBJ2-3	13	.	TGTGCCAGCTCACCTTCTGGCTTAGATACGCAGTATTTT	CASSPSGLDTQYF
TRBV27	TRBD2	TRBJ2-3	15	.	TGTGCCAGCAGTGCTCCCGGGACTAGCCCCGATACGCAGTATTTT	CASSAPGTSPDTQYF
TRBV2	.	TRBJ2-1	13	.	TGTGCCAGCAGTGGCCGTTTATACAATGAGCAGTTCTTC	CASSGRLYNEQFF
TRBV28	TRBD1	TRBJ1-5	15	few	TGTGCCAGCAGTTTCGGAGGGGGCCGGAGTCAGCCCCAGCATTTT	CASSFGGGRSQPQHF
TRBV11-2	.	TRBJ1-1	15	.	TGTGCCAGCAGCCAATTCACCGGTGGGAACACTGAAGCTTTCTTT	CASSQFTGGNTEAFF
TRBV7-8	.	TRBJ2-2	15	many	TGTGCCAGCAGCTTACTGCGGTGGAACACCGGGGAGCTGTTTTTT	CASSLLRWNTGELFF
TRBV7-8	TRBD1	TRBJ2-7	15	many	TGTGCCAGCAGCCCGATCGGACAGGGCACCTACGAGCAGTACTTC	CASSPIGQGTYEQYF
TRBV11-1	.	TRBJ2-3	15	.	TGTGCCAGCAGCTTAGAAGGGACCGCCACAGATACGCAGTATTTT	CASSLEGTATDTQYF
TRBV6-5	.	TRBJ1-1	13	.	TGTGCCAGCAGTTACTTAGGCGAGGCTGAAGCTTTCTTT	CASSYLGEAEAFF
TRBV5-4	.	TRBJ2-3	15	.	TGTGCCAGCAGCCCTTATGACAGATCGGCAGATACGCAGTATTTT	CASSPYDRSADTQYF